This is a list of T cell receptor beta chains from one sample in a study of blood T cell repertoires in COVID-19. Libraries were prepared by immunoSEQ multiplex PCR; TCRdb keeps only in-frame clonotypes and omits some of them. Of fewer than 250,000 clones detected, 89% appear once; the ten largest clones hold less than 7.5%. The specimen was peripheral blood. The receptor source for this set is a man aged 55 to 70 who had recovered from COVID-19. Both conserved end residues are part of each CDR3. A D gene is named only where the DNA matches it firmly. Clone size appears in some rows only: once, few, many, or a class for an expanded clone.

j_gene,d_gene,abundance,v_gene,CDR3nt,CDR3aa
TRBJ1-2,NA,NA,TRBV19,TGTGCCAGTAGTATCGAGGTCACGTATGGCTACACCTTC,CASSIEVTYGYTF
TRBJ2-5,TRBD2,once,TRBV7-2,TGTGCCAGCAGCTTATGGGGCGGGGTAGCGGGAGGGCCGACGGAGACCCAGTACTTC,CASSLWGGVAGGPTETQYF
TRBJ1-1,TRBD1,NA,TRBV11-1,TGTGCCAGCAGCTCACAGGGGGCGCAGGTTGAAGCTTTCTTT,CASSSQGAQVEAFF
TRBJ2-7,NA,once,TRBV5-1,TGCGCCAGCAGGCGGGGAGACGGCACCTACGAGCAGTACTTC,CASRRGDGTYEQYF
TRBJ1-2,TRBD1,once,TRBV19,TGTGCGGTGTTCGGGGACAGGGGTGGATATGGCTACACCTTC,CAVFGDRGGYGYTF
TRBJ2-1,TRBD2,NA,TRBV27,TGTGCCAGCAGTCAGATAGCGGGAGGCACCTACAATGAGCAGTTCTTC,CASSQIAGGTYNEQFF
TRBJ2-2,TRBD2,NA,TRBV18,TGTGCCAGCTCTTCCACCGCGTCTAGCGGGGCGAACACCGGGGAGCTGTTTTTT,CASSSTASSGANTGELFF
TRBJ1-5,TRBD1,NA,TRBV13,TGTGCCAGCAGCTCCAGGGACAGGGCTGGGCCCCAGCATTTT,CASSSRDRAGPQHF
TRBJ2-3,NA,NA,TRBV2,TGTGCCAGCAGTCGCGAGAACACAGATACGCAGTATTTT,CASSRENTDTQYF
TRBJ2-7,TRBD1,NA,TRBV5-6,TGTGCCAGCAGCTTGGGACAGGGGAGGATCTACGAGCAGTACTTC,CASSLGQGRIYEQYF
TRBJ2-2,TRBD2,NA,TRBV27,TGTGCCAGCAGTTTATCGGTTCTAGCGGGGGTACCCGGGGAGCTGTTTTTT,CASSLSVLAGVPGELFF
TRBJ1-2,NA,NA,TRBV5-6,TGTGCCAGCAGCTTGGACAGAAGCTATGGCTACACCTTC,CASSLDRSYGYTF
TRBJ2-3,NA,NA,TRBV5-8,TGTGCCAGCAGCTCTAGTCACGGGACAGATACGCAGTATTTT,CASSSSHGTDTQYF
TRBJ1-6,NA,NA,TRBV7-3,TGTGCCAGCAGCTCTAGCCTGTATAATTCACCCCTCCACTTT,CASSSSLYNSPLHF
TRBJ1-5,TRBD1,few,TRBV2,TGTGCCAGCAGCGGACTGGGACAGGGATTCAATCAGCCCCAGCATTTT,CASSGLGQGFNQPQHF
TRBJ1-2,NA,NA,TRBV19,TGTGCCAGTAGTATAGTAGGAGGGGACCATGGCTACACCTTC,CASSIVGGDHGYTF
TRBJ1-2,NA,once,TRBV12-3/TRBV12-4,TGTGCCAGCAGTCGGGGGGCGTCGGCTGGCTACACCTTC,CASSRGASAGYTF
TRBJ2-7,TRBD2,few,TRBV28,TGTGCCAGCAGTCAAAGTACCCCCGGGGGGAGTGGAAACGAGCAGTACTTC,CASSQSTPGGSGNEQYF
TRBJ2-2,TRBD2,NA,TRBV2,TGTGCCAGCAGTATTGGACTAGCGTCGAACACCGGGGAGCTGTTTTTT,CASSIGLASNTGELFF
TRBJ1-1,TRBD1,NA,TRBV5-4,TGTGCCAGCAGCAGACAGGGTGAAGCTTTCTTT,CASSRQGEAFF
TRBJ2-4,NA,NA,TRBV3-1/TRBV3-2,TGTGCCAGCAGCCAAGGGTCGGCCGGGAAAAACATTCAGTACTTC,CASSQGSAGKNIQYF
TRBJ2-1,NA,NA,TRBV28,TGTGCCAGCATACTGGGGGGGGCGAGCTACAATGAGCAGTTCTTC,CASILGGASYNEQFF
TRBJ2-2,NA,NA,TRBV2,TGTGCCAGCGGGGAAAAACGGAGGACAGAGAACACCGGGGAGCTGTTTTTT,CASGEKRRTENTGELFF
TRBJ2-3,NA,NA,TRBV5-4,TGTGCCCACACCACAGATACGCAGTATTTT,CAHTTDTQYF
TRBJ1-5,TRBD1,NA,TRBV18,TGTGCCAGCTCTGATGGAAGGGACAGGGGTGTGAGTGAGCCCCAGCATTTT,CASSDGRDRGVSEPQHF
TRBJ1-4,NA,NA,TRBV2,TGTGCCAGCAGTGGGGGACAATCGGCGTTTTTT,CASSGGQSAFF
TRBJ2-1,TRBD2,NA,TRBV11-2,TGTGCCAGCAGCAGCAGGACTAGCGGGGGTTCCCTCTCCTACAATGAGCAGTTCTTC,CASSSRTSGGSLSYNEQFF
TRBJ2-3,TRBD2,NA,TRBV4-3,TGCGCCAGCAGCCAAGCCCTGAGGCTAGCGGGAGATACGCAGTATTTT,CASSQALRLAGDTQYF